This T cell receptor (beta chain) was sequenced for a study of OX40 agonist ivuxolimab in advanced cancers. The study in broad terms: Ivuxolimab was a fully human IgG2 agonistic monoclonal antibody targeting the costimulatory receptor OX40 (CD134). Intravenous ivuxolimab was administered to patients every 2 weeks at six dose levels: 0.01, 0.1, 0.3, 1.5, 3 and 10 mg/kg. Of the roughly 54 patients in dose escalation, 19 had hepatocellular carcinoma, some 15 had melanoma, 9 had renal cell carcinoma and 9 had head and neck cancer. A male proportion of nearly 85% and a mean age of around 60 years, ranging from roughly 23 to 80, were recorded for the dose-escalation cohort. Patients were allowed to have had prior anti-PD-1, anti-PD-L1 or anti-CTLA-4 therapy, and 40% of the dose-escalation patients had been treated with checkpoint inhibitors. Partial responses occurred in three dose-escalation patients: two with cutaneous melanoma and one with hepatocellular carcinoma. The purpose of peripheral TCRbeta sequencing was to test whether ivuxolimab changed TCR sequence diversity and led to clonal T-cell expansion. The paper describes the monotherapy dose-escalation part (N of about 50 patients) of the phase I trial of ivuxolimab.

Patients with autoimmune disease history or receiving systemic immunosuppression were excluded from the trial. Peripheral blood for TCR sequencing was collected from all dose cohorts at baseline, on cycle 4 day 1, and on cycle 7 day 1. The samples were drawn from a first-in-human, open-label, multicenter phase I dose-escalation trial of ivuxolimab. Adults with locally advanced or metastatic head and neck squamous cell, hepatocellular, melanoma or renal cell carcinoma were enrolled in the trial. CD4+ and CD8+ T cells were sorted separately from peripheral blood before TCR sequencing. From V the trimming removes 5 bases and from J it removes 8 bases, while the gene matches leave 0 bases of the junction unaccounted for. CDR1 and CDR2 (DFQATT, SNEGSKA) derive from the germline V gene (reference sequence). Including cysteine and phenylalanine, the CDR3 has 11 amino acids. Solely the CDR3 DNA is kept, with 33 bases framed from the first base.

Genomic DNA was isolated from the sorted cells so that the TCRbeta CDR3 region could be sequenced. The immunoSEQ Assay was used for sequencing of TCRbeta CDR3 regions. TCRdb took this table from immuneACCESS and kept in-frame rearrangements with V and J called. Such tables lack part of the clones; where checked against another copy, unresolved V genes explain under half of the gap, and the rest is unexplained. The table for this sample lists tens of thousands of clones; approximately 92% of them were counted only once. Of the sample, 0.25% to 0.35% falls within the top ten clones. Results the study describes overall, beyond this receptor: Low levels of normalized T-cell clonal expansion were also seen in some patients who did not respond. At doses of 0.1 to 3.0 mg/kg, clonal expansion of both CD4+ and CD8+ T cells in blood was seen between baseline and week 6. After ivuxolimab, CD8+ T cells had more expanded clones than CD4+ T cells on average. Which antigens the clonally expanded peripheral T cells were specific for was not determined. In the 0.1-3.0 mg/kg groups, partial responders were among the patients with the lowest normalized peripheral clonal expansion, particularly in CD8+ T cells.

As for this clone: The antigen it binds to is not known. Per-base qualities were not stored, and no clone one base away is much larger.

Source: CD4+ or CD8+ T cells sorted from blood, taken in a trial of the OX40 agonist ivuxolimab. This TCR was sampled from an adult with an advanced solid tumor such as melanoma, head and neck, liver or kidney cancer. Here the chain combines TRBV20-1 and TRBJ1-4; 9 junctional bases match TRBD1. The DNA sequence reads TGCAGTGCTGGGACAGGGGAAAAACTGTTTTTT. It specifies CSAGTGEKLFF.